These 15 T cell receptor beta chains originate from one sample sequenced in a study of blood T cell repertoires in COVID-19. Clones were read by immunoSEQ multiplex PCR, and TCRdb kept only the in-frame ones, dropping some. Among tens of thousands of clones listed, approximately 87% were seen once. Input material: peripheral blood. The receptors originated from a human donor in a cohort sampled during active COVID-19.

The chain has TRBV12-5 and TRBJ2-7; D is possibly TRBD1 (5 bases). CDR3 size: 14 residues. V was shortened by 4 bases and J by 0 bases, with 10 bases between the two germline ends. In germline, CDR1 is LGHNT, CDR2 FRNRAP. The CDR3 loop reads CASGSYRSSYEQYF. CDR3 nucleotide sequence: TGTGCTAGTGGTTCCTACAGGAGCTCCTACGAGCAGTACTTC.

The chain joins TRBV7-2 to TRBJ1-2, with 9 bases aligning to TRBD1. J gave up 0 bases and V 6 bases, and 8 bases lay outside the gene matches. CDR3 length: 16 residues. Germline V gene sequence: CDR1 SGHTA, CDR2 FQGNSA. The CDR3, as DNA: TGTGCCAGCAGTCGGGACAGGGCCCATTCTAACTATGGCTACACCTTC. This codes for CASSRDRAHSNYGYTF. Supplemented by reference TRBV7-2 and TRBJ1-2, the full variable domain reads GAGVSQSPSNKVTEKGKDVELRCDPISGHTALYWYRQSLGQGLEFLIYFQGNSAPDKSGLPSDRFSAERTGGSVSTLTIQRTQQEDSAVYLCASSRDRAHSNYGYTFGSGTRLTVV.

This clone has at least ten counts. The chain couples TRBV18 to TRBJ2-1; 7 bases are shared with TRBD2. V shed 4 bases and J 5 bases; nucleotides not matched to a gene: 11. Germline V lookup: CDR1 KGHSH, CDR2 LQKENI. The CDR3 is made up of 16 amino acids. The CDR3 protein is CASSLHGAGEDNEQFF. The CDR3 region has the DNA TGTGCCAGCTCACTGCACGGGGCGGGGGAGGACAATGAGCAGTTCTTC. The variable domain in full, completed from reference TRBV18 and TRBJ2-1, reads NAGVMQNPRHLVRRRGQEARLRCSPMKGHSHVYWYRQLPEEGLKFMVYLQKENIIDESGMPKERFSAEFPKEGPSILRIQQVVRGDSAAYFCASSLHGAGEDNEQFFGPGTRLTVL.

The J gene is TRBJ2-3, the V gene TRBV2; D remains unclear. Looked up from germline, CDR1 is SNHLY and CDR2 is FYNNEI. The V end lost 6 bases, the J end lost 4 bases, and 14 bases lay between the germline ends. This CDR3 is 14 amino acids long. In DNA form, the CDR3 reads TGTGCCAGCAGCCGCCTGAGAGAAGCAGATACGCAGTATTTT. Protein sequence: CASSRLREADTQYF.

This chain connects TRBV24-1 to TRBJ2-1; 14 nucleotides agree with TRBD2. Per germline, CDR1 KGHDR and CDR2 SFDVKD. J gave up 0 bases and V 3 bases, and 9 bases lay outside the gene matches. CDR3 length: 20 residues. CDR3 nucleotide sequence: TGTGCCACCAGTGATCCCCCTGGGACTAGCGGGGGCGCCTCCTACAATGAGCAGTTCTTC. Protein product: CATSDPPGTSGGASYNEQFF.

This clone was observed once. V and J are TRBV4-2 and TRBJ2-1; 12 bases match TRBD2. The germline CDR1 and CDR2 sequences are LGHNA and YNFKEQ. The CDR3 consists of 16 residues. The junction had 13 bases not matched to a gene; V was cut back by 4 bases and J by 12 bases. The CDR3 reads CASSPLSSGGAATQFF. The DNA for the CDR3 is TGTGCCAGCAGCCCCCTTTCTAGCGGGGGGGCCGCTACGCAGTTCTTC.

Worth noting for this clone: At one end, the junction sequence differs from germline, possibly due to a read error. The V and J genes are TRBV30 and TRBJ2-5; 10 bases line up with TRBD2. In germline, CDR1 is GTSNPN, CDR2 SVGIG (reference sequence). CDR3 length: 14 residues. This CDR3 is CARSGRAFQETQYF. The CDR3 DNA follows: TGTGCCCGGAGCGGGAGGGCTTTCCAAGAGACCCAGTACTTC.

This clone was counted only a few times. The gene calls are TRBV3-1 (or the pseudogene TRBV3-2) and TRBJ1-1, with D tentatively TRBD1 (5 bases). V was pared by 4 bases and J by 1 base, with 10 bases between. The CDR3 sequence is 14 residues long. Germline-derived CDR1 and CDR2 are LGHDT and YNNKEL (reference sequence). The CDR3 loop reads CASSPGSENTEAFF. CDR3 sequence (DNA): TGTGCCAGCAGCCCAGGGTCGGAGAACACTGAAGCTTTCTTT.

This chain links TRBV9 with TRBJ1-4; D is uncertain. From germline, CDR1 is SGDLS and CDR2 YYNGEE. The germline V and J ends were trimmed by 0 bases and 8 bases, with 11 bases remaining between them. The CDR3 consists of 14 residues. The CDR3 sequence is CASSVGREIEKLFF. The CDR3 region has the DNA TGTGCCAGCAGCGTAGGGAGGGAAATAGAAAAACTGTTTTTT. The full variable domain, with the rest looked up from reference TRBV9 and TRBJ1-4, is DSGVTQTPKHLITATGQRVTLRCSPRSGDLSVYWYQQSLDQGLQFLIQYYNGEERAKGNILERFSAQQFPDLHSELNLSSLELGDSALYFCASSVGREIEKLFFGSGTQLSVL.

J is TRBJ2-3 and V is TRBV4-1, with no clear D. In germline, CDR1 is MGHRA, CDR2 YSYEKL. Trimming removed 2 bases from V and 2 bases from J, with 11 bases in between. CDR3 length: 15 amino acids. The chain's CDR3 is CASSQYSTYTDTQYF. The CDR3 nucleotides are TGCGCCAGCAGCCAATACAGCACTTACACAGATACGCAGTATTTT.

This chain connects TRBV11-1 to TRBJ2-3; 7 bases match TRBD1. This CDR3 region has 15 residues. Germline trimming cut 0 bases from V and 6 bases from J; bases unmatched to any gene: 6. CDR1 is SGHAT, CDR2 FQDESV, per germline (reference sequence). This CDR3 reads CASSLAGGGMDTQYF. The DNA of the CDR3 is TGTGCCAGCAGCTTAGCAGGGGGCGGCATGGATACGCAGTATTTT.

The chain links TRBV19 to TRBJ2-3, with a tentative D call TRBD1 (6 bases). The germline V and J ends were trimmed by 5 bases and 2 bases, with 8 bases remaining between them. This CDR3 spans 13 amino acids. Germline values: CDR1 LNHDA, CDR2 SQIVND (reference sequence). CDR3 DNA sequence: TGTGCCAGTAGTGACAGGTACACAGATACGCAGTATTTT. The encoded protein is CASSDRYTDTQYF.

J is TRBJ2-7 and V is TRBV12-3 or TRBV12-4; D not resolved. With 6 bases removed from V and 1 base from J, the gap between germline ends came to 10 bases. The CDR3 runs to 13 residues. CDR3 sequence: CASSTTQSYEQYF. In DNA form, the CDR3 reads TGTGCCAGCAGCACGACACAGTCCTACGAGCAGTACTTC.

The chain is built from TRBV2 and TRBJ2-1; 7 bases align to TRBD2. The CDR3 runs 15 residues. V was clipped by 6 bases and J by 4 bases; unmatched bases: 9. CDR1 and CDR2 from the germline V gene are SNHLY and FYNNEI. This CDR3 reads CASRAFSGLYNEQFF. The CDR3 region has the DNA TGTGCCAGCAGGGCCTTTAGCGGGTTATACAATGAGCAGTTCTTC.

V and J are TRBV28 and TRBJ2-3, with TRBD2 matching 12 bases. Germline V gives CDR1 MDHEN, CDR2 SYDVKM. V was clipped by 4 bases and J by 4 bases; unmatched bases: 12. This CDR3 has 18 amino acids. CDR3 nucleotides: TGTGCCAGCAGTTCCGCCCGACTAGCGGGAGAGGGTGCAGATACGCAGTATTTT. The encoded protein is CASSSARLAGEGADTQYF.